This T cell receptor (beta chain) was recovered during a study of blood T cell repertoires in COVID-19 (dated by TCRdb to the early 2020s). In the study overall: The collaborator samples originated in the United States, Italy and Spain and spanned the acute and convalescent phases of COVID-19. The material from the prospective study consisted of cDNA or gDNA derived from T cells, B-cell-depleted T cells, or PBMCs. Subjects who had been exposed to COVID-19, were actively infected with it, or had recovered from it provided the deeply sampled blood TCRbeta repertoires that made up the dataset. A freely available public database, intended as a resource for researchers studying the immune response to SARS-CoV-2, is where the repertoires were released. The samples were drawn from the first 160 participants of the ongoing ImmuneRACE study and from roughly 1,300 subjects provided by 6 global collaborators. Nearly every sample came with metadata listing a de-identified subject ID, COVID-19 status, age in years and sex. Where HLA class I and class II types were available, the types were taken from metadata supplied by the sample provider, not from assay-based typing. The paper's findings and limits, for the study overall: Clinical and demographic metadata were provided uncurated, with the amount varying by source and participant.

A word on this clone: This clone's antigen is unknown. Base qualities are missing; no much larger clone stands one base away.

The CDR3 has 15 amino acids, counting the end cysteine and phenylalanine. Only the CDR3 portion is preserved as DNA: 45 bases, with reading frame beginning at the first base. As encoded in the germline V gene, CDR1 is MNHEY while CDR2 is SVGAGI. Germline trimming: 8 bases from V, 7 bases from J; junction bases outside gene matches: 11. TCRbeta CDR3 regions were amplified from genomic DNA using the immunoSEQ Assay, a bias-controlled multiplex PCR. The authors' pipeline ran thus. Nucleated cell counts per sample were estimated from amplification of reference gene primers within the assay. To quantify the absolute abundance of each unique TCRbeta CDR3 rearrangement, sequence reads were collapsed and filtered. For each sample, productive Simpson clonality was calculated by taking the square root of Simpson's diversity index across productive rearrangements. The clones in this table, taken by TCRdb from immuneACCESS, are in-frame only. Not every clone is retained; where verified, under half of the shortfall comes from an unresolved V gene, and the cause of the rest is unknown. D and trimming were read from the DNA, whereas the V and J calls and clone size are those reported in that table. A total of about 57,000 clones appear in this sample, around 90% of them only once. The ten biggest clones cover around 20% of the sample.

At one collaborating source in Seattle, patients were enrolled during active infection and were followed longitudinally through the course of disease. The collaborating institutions used their own protocols to collect whole blood in K2EDTA tubes. Collaborator samples were shipped for TCRbeta analysis as frozen whole blood, isolated PBMCs, or DNA extracted from either sample type. The sequence is built from TRBV6-5 and TRBJ2-2; a stretch of 9 junction bases matches TRBD2. The sequence came from a woman over 75 with COVID-19, enrolled during active disease. Sequencing was done on a sample of peripheral blood. The sequenced DNA: TGTGCCAGCTCCCCCTTTAGCGGGGGATACGGGGAGCTGTTTTTT. Translation gives CASSPFSGGYGELFF.